This TCR beta chain originates from a study of beta chain features in type 1 diabetes. Sequenced material consisted of expressed TCRB transcripts (all of the isolated RNA was reverse transcribed). TCRdb's copy holds only in-frame clones and misses some; the assay was immunoSEQ multiplex PCR. Here the sample spans about 120,000 clones, less than 20% being singletons. General study points: Shortening that was moderate but significant affected the TCRB CDR3s of Type 1 diabetes patients in all four CD4+ subsets.

With regard to this clone: The antigen remains unidentified.

Each population that was sorted was more than 95% pure. Germline V gives CDR1 SQVTM, CDR2 ANQGSEA. CDR3 length: 12 residues. The gene calls are TRBV29-1 and TRBJ2-5; perhaps TRBD1 as D (6 bases). This TCR came from a man under 40 with type 1 diabetes. The sequencing sample was made of central memory CD4+ T cells from blood. The CDR3 sequence: CGGGQIQETQYF. The CDR3 DNA is TGCGGGGGCGGGCAGATACAAGAGACCCAGTACTTC.